The T cell receptor (beta chain) under discussion was sequenced for a study of shared clonotypes between healthy human individuals. Study-level information: CD4 naive and CD4 memory each took three plates per donor, while CD8 naive took two and CD8 memory one. Study-level results: Exclusively blood specimens were collected; tissue repertoires likely differ. Generation probabilities of non-shared clonotypes were lower (relative to those shared by all four donors).

Participating donors were healthy, HIV-negative adults free of recent acute infections or vaccinations. The protocol was immunoSEQ multiplex PCR, while the TCRdb copy is restricted to in-frame clones and leaves out a portion. The sample lists millions of clones, around 90% occurring once. About this clone itself: Its antigen is unknown.

This CDR3 comprises 12 residues. The trim removed 10 bases at V and 2 bases at J, leaving 3 bases unmatched. Germline CDR1 reads SNHLY; CDR2 reads FYNNEI. The chain recombines TRBV2 with TRBJ2-3; 7 bases agree with TRBD1. The receptor comes from a young man in good health. Sequences were obtained from naive CD4+ T cells sorted from blood. Subset noted: CD45RA+ positively selected. CDR3 protein: CATDRDTDTQYF. As DNA, the CDR3 is TGTGCCACCGACAGGGACACAGATACGCAGTATTTT.